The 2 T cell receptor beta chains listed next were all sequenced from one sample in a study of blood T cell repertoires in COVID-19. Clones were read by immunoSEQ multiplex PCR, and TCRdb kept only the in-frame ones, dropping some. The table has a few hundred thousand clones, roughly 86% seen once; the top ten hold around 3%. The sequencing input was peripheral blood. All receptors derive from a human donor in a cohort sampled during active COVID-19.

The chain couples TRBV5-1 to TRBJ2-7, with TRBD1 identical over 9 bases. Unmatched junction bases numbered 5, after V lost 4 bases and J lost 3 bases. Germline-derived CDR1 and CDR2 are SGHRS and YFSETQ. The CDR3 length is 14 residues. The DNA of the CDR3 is TGCGCCAGCAGCCGGACAGGGGACAACTACGAGCAGTACTTC. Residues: CASSRTGDNYEQYF.

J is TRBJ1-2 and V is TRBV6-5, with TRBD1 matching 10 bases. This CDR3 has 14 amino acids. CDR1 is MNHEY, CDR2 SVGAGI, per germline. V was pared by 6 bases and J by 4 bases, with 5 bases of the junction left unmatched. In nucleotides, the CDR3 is TGTGCCAGCAGACCGACAGGGGGCAGCTATGGCTACACCTTC. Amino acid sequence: CASRPTGGSYGYTF.